This TCR beta chain stems from a study of monozygotic twins with inflammatory bowel disease. This CDR3 has 16 amino acids. The germline V gene encodes CDR1 SGHAT and CDR2 FQNNGV. TCRdb re-called the 5' RACE reads; one entry per CDR3 protein, DNA not given. The sample holds 150,000 to 200,000 distinct CDR3 sequences. This sequence originates from a human donor with ulcerative colitis or Crohn's disease, or a healthy co-twin of an affected twin (not recorded which). The chain links TRBV11-2 to TRBJ2-5; the D call of TRBD2 rests on TCRdb alone, since no DNA is present to check it. Sequencing was done on a sample of blood. CDR3 sequence reads: CASSLEREGREKTQYF.